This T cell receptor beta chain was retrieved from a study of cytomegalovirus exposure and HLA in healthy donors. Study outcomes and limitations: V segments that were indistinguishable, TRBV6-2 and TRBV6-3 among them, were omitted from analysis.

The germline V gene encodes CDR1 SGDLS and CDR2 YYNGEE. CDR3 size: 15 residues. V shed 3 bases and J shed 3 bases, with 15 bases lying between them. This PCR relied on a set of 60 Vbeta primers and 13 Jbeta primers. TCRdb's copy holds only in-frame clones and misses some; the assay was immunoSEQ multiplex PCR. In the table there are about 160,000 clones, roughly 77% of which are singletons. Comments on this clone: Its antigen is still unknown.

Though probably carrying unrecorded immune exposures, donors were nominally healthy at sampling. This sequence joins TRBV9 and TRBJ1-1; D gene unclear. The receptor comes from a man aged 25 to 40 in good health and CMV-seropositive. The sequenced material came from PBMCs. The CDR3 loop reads CASSDGSTGYTEAFF. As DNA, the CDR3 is TGTGCCAGCAGCGACGGCTCAACGGGGTACACTGAAGCTTTCTTT.